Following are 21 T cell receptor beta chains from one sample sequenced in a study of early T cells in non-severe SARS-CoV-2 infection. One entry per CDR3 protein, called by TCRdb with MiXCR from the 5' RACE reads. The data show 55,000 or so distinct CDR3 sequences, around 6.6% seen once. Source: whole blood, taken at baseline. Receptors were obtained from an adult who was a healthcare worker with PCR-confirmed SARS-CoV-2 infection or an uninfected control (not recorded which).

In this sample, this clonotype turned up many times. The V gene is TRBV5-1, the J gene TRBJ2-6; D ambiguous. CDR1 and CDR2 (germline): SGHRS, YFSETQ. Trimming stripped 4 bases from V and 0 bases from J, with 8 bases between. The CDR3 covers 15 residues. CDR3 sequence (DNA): TGCGCCAGCAGCCTCGTTAGCTCTGGGGCCAACGTCCTGACTTTC. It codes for CASSLVSSGANVLTF.

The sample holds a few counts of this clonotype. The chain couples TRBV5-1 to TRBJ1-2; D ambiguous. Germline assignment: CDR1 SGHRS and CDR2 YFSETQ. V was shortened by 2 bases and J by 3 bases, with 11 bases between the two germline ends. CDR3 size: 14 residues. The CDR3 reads CASSFAGSDYGYTF. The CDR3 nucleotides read TGCGCCAGCAGCTTTGCAGGATCAGACTATGGCTACACCTTC.

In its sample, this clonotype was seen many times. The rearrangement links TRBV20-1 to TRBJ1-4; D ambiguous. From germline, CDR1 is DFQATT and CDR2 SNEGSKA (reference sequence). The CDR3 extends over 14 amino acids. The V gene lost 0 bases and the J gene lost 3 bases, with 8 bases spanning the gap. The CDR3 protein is CSARDGWSNEKLFF. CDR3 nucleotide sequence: TGCAGTGCTAGAGACGGGTGGTCTAATGAAAAACTGTTTTTT.

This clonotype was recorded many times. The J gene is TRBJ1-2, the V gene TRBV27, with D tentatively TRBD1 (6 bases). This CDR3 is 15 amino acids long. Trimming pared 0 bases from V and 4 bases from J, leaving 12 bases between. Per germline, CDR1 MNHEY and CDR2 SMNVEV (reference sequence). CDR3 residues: CASSLSKAGVYGYTF. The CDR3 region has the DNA TGTGCCAGCAGTTTATCGAAGGCAGGGGTCTATGGCTACACCTTC.

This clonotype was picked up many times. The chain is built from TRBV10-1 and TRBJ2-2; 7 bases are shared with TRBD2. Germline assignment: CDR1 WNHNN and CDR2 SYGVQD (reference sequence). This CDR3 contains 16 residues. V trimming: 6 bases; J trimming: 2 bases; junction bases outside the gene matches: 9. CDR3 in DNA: TGCGCCAGCAGCGGGAGGACAACCGCTAACACCGGGGAGCTGTTTTTT. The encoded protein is CASSGRTTANTGELFF.

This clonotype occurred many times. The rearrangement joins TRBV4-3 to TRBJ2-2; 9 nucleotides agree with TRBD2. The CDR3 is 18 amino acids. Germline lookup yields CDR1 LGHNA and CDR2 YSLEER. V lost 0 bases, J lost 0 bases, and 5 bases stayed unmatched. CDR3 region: CASSQEPSGAANTGELFF. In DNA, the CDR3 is TGCGCCAGCAGCCAAGAACCTAGCGGGGCCGCGAACACCGGGGAGCTGTTTTTT.

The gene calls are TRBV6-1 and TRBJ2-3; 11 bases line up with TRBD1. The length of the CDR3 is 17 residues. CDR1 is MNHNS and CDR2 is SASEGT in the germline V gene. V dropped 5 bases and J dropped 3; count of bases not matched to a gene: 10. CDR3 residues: CASSYQTGTGGTDTQYF. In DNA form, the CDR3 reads TGTGCCAGCAGTTACCAAACCGGGACAGGGGGGACAGATACGCAGTATTTT.

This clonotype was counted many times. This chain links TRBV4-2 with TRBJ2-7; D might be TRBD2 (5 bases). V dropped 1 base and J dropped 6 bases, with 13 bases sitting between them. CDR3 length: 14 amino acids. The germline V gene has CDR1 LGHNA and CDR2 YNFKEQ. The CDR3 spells CASSQAASPSEQYF. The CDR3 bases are TGTGCCAGCAGCCAAGCAGCTAGCCCCAGCGAGCAGTACTTC.

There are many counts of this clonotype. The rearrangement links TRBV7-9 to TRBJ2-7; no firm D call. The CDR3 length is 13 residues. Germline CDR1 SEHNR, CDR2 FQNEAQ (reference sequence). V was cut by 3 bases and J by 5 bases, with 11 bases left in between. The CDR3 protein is CASSFMEHHEQYF. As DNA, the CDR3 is TGTGCCAGCAGCTTTATGGAGCACCACGAGCAGTACTTC.

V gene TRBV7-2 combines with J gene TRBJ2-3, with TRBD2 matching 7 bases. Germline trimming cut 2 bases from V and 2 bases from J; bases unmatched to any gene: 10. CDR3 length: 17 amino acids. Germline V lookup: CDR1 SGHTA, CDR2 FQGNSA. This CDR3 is CASSLTGRGSDTDTQYF. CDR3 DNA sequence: TGTGCCAGCAGCTTAACTGGGAGGGGATCCGACACAGATACGCAGTATTTT.

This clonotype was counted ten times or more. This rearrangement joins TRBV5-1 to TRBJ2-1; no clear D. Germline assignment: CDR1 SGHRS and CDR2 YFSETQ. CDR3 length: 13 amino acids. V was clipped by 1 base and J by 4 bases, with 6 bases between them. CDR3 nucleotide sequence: TGCGCCAGCAGCTTGTTGGGTTACAATGAGCAGTTCTTC. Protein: CASSLLGYNEQFF.

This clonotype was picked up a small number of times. Here the CDR3 DNA reads TGTGCCAGCAGCACCTGGGACAGGGCATCTGAAGCTTTCTTT. Protein: CASSTWDRASEAFF. The chain carries TRBV9 and TRBJ1-1, with 9 bases fitting TRBD1. Germline CDR1 SGDLS, CDR2 YYNGEE. This CDR3 is built from 14 residues. The ends lost 4 bases at V and 6 bases at J; junction bases unmatched: 7.

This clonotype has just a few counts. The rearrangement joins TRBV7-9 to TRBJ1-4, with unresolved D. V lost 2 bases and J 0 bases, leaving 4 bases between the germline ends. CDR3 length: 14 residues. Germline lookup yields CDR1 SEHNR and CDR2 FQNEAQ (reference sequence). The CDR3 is CASSLWTTNEKLFF. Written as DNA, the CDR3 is TGTGCCAGCAGCTTATGGACAACTAATGAAAAACTGTTTTTT.

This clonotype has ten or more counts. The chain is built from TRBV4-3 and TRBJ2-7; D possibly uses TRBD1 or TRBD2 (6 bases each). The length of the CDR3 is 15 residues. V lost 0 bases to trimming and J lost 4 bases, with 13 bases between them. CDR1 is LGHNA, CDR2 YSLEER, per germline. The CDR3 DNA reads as TGCGCCAGCAGCCAAGATCTGAGGGGGGATTACGAGCAGTACTTC. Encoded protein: CASSQDLRGDYEQYF.

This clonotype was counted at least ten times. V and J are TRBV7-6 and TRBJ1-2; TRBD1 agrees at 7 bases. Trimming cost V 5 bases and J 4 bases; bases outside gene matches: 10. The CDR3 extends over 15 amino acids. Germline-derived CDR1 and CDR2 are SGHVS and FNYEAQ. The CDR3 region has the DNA TGTGCCAGCAGCCCAGGGGGGTCGACAGTCTATGGCTACACCTTC. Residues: CASSPGGSTVYGYTF.

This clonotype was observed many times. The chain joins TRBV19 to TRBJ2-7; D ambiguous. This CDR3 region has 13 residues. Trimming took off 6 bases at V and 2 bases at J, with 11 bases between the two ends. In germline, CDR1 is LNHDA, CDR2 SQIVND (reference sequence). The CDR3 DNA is TGTGCCAGTAGCTGGACGGTCGCCTACGAGCAGTACTTC. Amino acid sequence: CASSWTVAYEQYF. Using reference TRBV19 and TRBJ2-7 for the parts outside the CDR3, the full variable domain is DGGITQSPKYLFRKEGQNVTLSCEQNLNHDAMYWYRQDPGQGLRLIYYSQIVNDFQKGDIAEGYSVSREKKESFPLTVTSAQKNPTAFYLCASSWTVAYEQYFGPGTRLTVT.

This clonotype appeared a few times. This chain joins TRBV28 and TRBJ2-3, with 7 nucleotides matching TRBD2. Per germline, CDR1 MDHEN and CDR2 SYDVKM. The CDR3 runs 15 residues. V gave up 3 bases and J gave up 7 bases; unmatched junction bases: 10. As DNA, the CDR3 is TGTGCCAGCAGTTTGGGGGGGTCCCTCGTGTATACGCAGTATTTT. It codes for CASSLGGSLVYTQYF.

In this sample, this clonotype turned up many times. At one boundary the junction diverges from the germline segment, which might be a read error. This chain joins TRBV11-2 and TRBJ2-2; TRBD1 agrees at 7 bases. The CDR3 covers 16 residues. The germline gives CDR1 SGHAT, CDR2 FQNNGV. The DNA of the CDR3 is TGTGCCAGCAGCTCGGGACAGTTCAGGAACACCCGGGAGCTGTTTTTT. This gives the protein CASSSGQFRNTRELFF.

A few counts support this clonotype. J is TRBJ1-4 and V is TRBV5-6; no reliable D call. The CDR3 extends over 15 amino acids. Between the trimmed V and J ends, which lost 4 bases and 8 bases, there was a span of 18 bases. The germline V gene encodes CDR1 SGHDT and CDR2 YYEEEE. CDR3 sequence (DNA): TGTGCCAGCAGCCTCCAAATCGAATGGAGAGAAAAACTGTTTTTT. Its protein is CASSLQIEWREKLFF. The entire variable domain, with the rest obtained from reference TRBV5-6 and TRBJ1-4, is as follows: DAGVTQSPTHLIKTRGQQVTLRCSPKSGHDTVSWYQQALGQGPQFIFQYYEEEERQRGNFPDRFSGHQFPNYSSELNVNALLLGDSALYLCASSLQIEWREKLFFGSGTQLSVL.

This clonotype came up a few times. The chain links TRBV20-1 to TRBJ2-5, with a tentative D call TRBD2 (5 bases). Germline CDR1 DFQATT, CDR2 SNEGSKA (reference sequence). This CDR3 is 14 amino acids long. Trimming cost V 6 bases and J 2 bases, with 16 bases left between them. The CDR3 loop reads CSAGESSRQETQYF. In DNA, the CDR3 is TGCAGTGCCGGGGAAAGCAGCCGTCAAGAGACCCAGTACTTC.

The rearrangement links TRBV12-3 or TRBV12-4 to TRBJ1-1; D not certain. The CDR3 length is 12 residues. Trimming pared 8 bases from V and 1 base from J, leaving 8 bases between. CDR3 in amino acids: CASRLGNTEAFF. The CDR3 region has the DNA TGTGCCAGCCGATTGGGGAACACTGAAGCTTTCTTT.